A single sample gave rise to the 21 T cell receptor beta chains below, sequenced in a study of blood T cell repertoires in COVID-19 (dated by TCRdb to 2020 to 2022). Library creation used the immunoSEQ multiplex PCR assay. TCRdb retrieved this table from immuneACCESS and kept in-frame rearrangements only. Not all clones are present; in checked studies, unresolved V genes account for under half, and no reason is known for the remainder. This sample gives hundreds of thousands of clones in total; about 88% of them show up just once. The ten largest clones take up about 9.9% of the sample. Sequences were obtained from PBMCs or T cells enriched from blood (not recorded which). The source of these receptors is a woman aged 40-49 years who had recovered from COVID-19.

This chain links TRBV5-3 with TRBJ2-1; TRBD2 agrees at 11 bases. TRBV5-3 is marked as an open reading frame, function uncertain. The CDR3 is 16 amino acids. The ends lost 3 bases at V and 4 bases at J; junction bases unmatched: 6. DNA for the CDR3: TGTGCCAGAAGCTGTAAACCTAGCGGGGGGTACAATGAGCAGTTCTTC. Encoded protein: CARSCKPSGGYNEQFF.

V and J are TRBV20-1 and TRBJ1-1; no firm D call. The CDR3 is 10 amino acids. The germline V gene encodes CDR1 DFQATT and CDR2 SNEGSKA (reference sequence). V shed 6 bases and J shed 11 bases, with 13 bases lying between them. The CDR3 region has the DNA TGCAGTGCCGAGAGGGAAGGGGCTTTCTTT. Translating gives CSAEREGAFF.

The chain links TRBV30 to TRBJ2-2, with 7 bases matching TRBD2. Trimming at V came to 6 bases and at J to 3 bases, leaving 4 bases not matched to a gene. Germline CDR1 GTSNPN, CDR2 SVGIG (reference sequence). This CDR3 is 13 amino acids long. The CDR3: CACRDYYTGELFF. The CDR3 coding sequence is TGTGCCTGCAGGGACTACTACACCGGGGAGCTGTTTTTT. Together with reference TRBV30 and TRBJ2-2, the CDR3 gives the full variable domain: SQTIHQWPATLVQPVGSPLSLECTVEGTSNPNLYWYRQAAGRGLQLLFYSVGIGQISSEVPQNLSASRPQDRQFILSSKKLLLSDSGFYLCACRDYYTGELFFGEGSRLTVL.

The chain recombines TRBV3-1 (or the pseudogene TRBV3-2) with TRBJ1-1; no clear D. V lost 2 bases and J 5 bases, leaving 15 bases between the germline ends. CDR1 LGHDT and CDR2 YNNKEL come from the germline V gene (reference sequence). This CDR3 has 15 residues. CDR3 sequence reads: CASSQPFGVATEAFF. The DNA for the CDR3 is TGTGCCAGCAGCCAACCCTTTGGGGTAGCGACTGAAGCTTTCTTT.

V usage is TRBV19 and J usage is TRBJ1-2; 7 nucleotides agree with TRBD1. The CDR3 extends over 17 amino acids. The V gene's germline CDR1 is LNHDA and CDR2 SQIVND (reference sequence). V dropped 1 base and J dropped 0; count of bases not matched to a gene: 8. For the CDR3, the DNA is TGTGCCAGTAGTATAGTAAGGGGGCAGCGCTCTAACTATGGCTACACCTTC. Its protein is CASSIVRGQRSNYGYTF.

The chain is built from TRBV6-5 and TRBJ1-5; D might be TRBD1 (6 bases). Germline assignment: CDR1 MNHEY and CDR2 SVGAGI. V lost 0 bases and J 3 bases, leaving 9 bases between the germline ends. This CDR3 spans 15 amino acids. The CDR3 sequence is CASSYSGQNNQPQHF. CDR3 nucleotide sequence: TGTGCCAGCAGTTACTCCGGACAGAACAATCAGCCCCAGCATTTT.

J is TRBJ2-3 and V is TRBV12-3 or TRBV12-4, with unresolved D. This CDR3 has 13 amino acids. With 7 bases removed from V and 0 bases from J, the gap between germline ends came to 8 bases. This CDR3 is CASNPRSTDTQYF. CDR3 coding DNA: TGTGCCAGCAATCCTAGAAGCACAGATACGCAGTATTTT.

The chain links TRBV6-5 to TRBJ2-2; TRBD1 might be the D (5 bases). Germline loops: CDR1 MNHEY, CDR2 SVGAGI. V lost 5 bases and J lost 3, with 10 bases in between. The CDR3 spans 14 residues. CDR3 DNA: TGTGCCAGCAGTCTCCAGGGCGACACCGGGGAGCTGTTTTTT. Translated: CASSLQGDTGELFF.

The chain combines TRBV11-2 with TRBJ2-5; TRBD1 matches at 7 bases. CDR3 length: 14 amino acids. Germline loops: CDR1 SGHAT, CDR2 FQNNGV. Losses at the gene ends were 4 bases for V and 2 bases for J; bases not matched to a gene: 4. The CDR3 region is CASSSRQGQETQYF. The CDR3 nucleotides read TGTGCCAGCAGCTCAAGACAGGGACAAGAGACCCAGTACTTC.

The genes are TRBV7-3 and TRBJ2-1; weak D call: TRBD2 (5 bases). V was pared by 5 bases and J by 7 bases, with 6 bases between. Germline-derived CDR1 and CDR2 are SGHTA and FQGTGA. The CDR3 contains 11 residues. The CDR3, as DNA: TGTGCCAGCAGCGGAGGAAATGAGCAGTTCTTC. Its translation: CASSGGNEQFF. Together with reference TRBV7-3 and TRBJ2-1, the CDR3 gives the full variable domain: GAGVSQTPSNKVTEKGKYVELRCDPISGHTALYWYRQSLGQGPEFLIYFQGTGAADDSGLPNDRFFAVRPEGSVSTLKIQRTERGDSAVYLCASSGGNEQFFGPGTRLTVL.

The J gene is TRBJ2-1, the V gene TRBV19; D perhaps matches TRBD1 (6 bases). The germline V and J ends were trimmed by 7 bases and 2 bases, with 18 bases remaining between them. Looked up from germline, CDR1 is LNHDA and CDR2 is SQIVND (reference sequence). The CDR3 extends over 16 amino acids. CDR3 protein: CASMLGGAGAYNEQFF. In DNA form, the CDR3 reads TGTGCCAGTATGTTGGGTGGGGCAGGGGCCTACAATGAGCAGTTCTTC.

The gene calls are TRBV5-1 and TRBJ1-5; a weak D match, TRBD1 (5 bases). V dropped 0 bases and J dropped 3 bases, with 10 bases sitting between them. The V gene's germline CDR1 is SGHRS and CDR2 YFSETQ. The CDR3 has 15 amino acids. For the CDR3, the DNA is TGCGCCAGCAGCTTGGATGGCAGGGCCAATCAGCCCCAGCATTTT. This translates into CASSLDGRANQPQHF. The whole variable domain, filled in from reference TRBV5-1 and TRBJ1-5, reads KAGVTQTPRYLIKTRGQQVTLSCSPISGHRSVSWYQQTPGQGLQFLFEYFSETQRNKGNFPGRFSGRQFSNSRSEMNVSTLELGDSALYLCASSLDGRANQPQHFGDGTRLSIL.

The chain combines TRBV2 with TRBJ1-2; D ambiguous. Germline values: CDR1 SNHLY, CDR2 FYNNEI. CDR3 size: 13 residues. Deletions cut 6 bases from V and 4 bases from J, with 12 bases between. The CDR3 loop is CASRALHVYGYTF. The DNA for the CDR3 is TGTGCCAGCAGAGCTCTCCACGTCTATGGCTACACCTTC.

This chain links TRBV7-3 with TRBJ2-1, with TRBD2 identical over 12 bases. V shed 1 base, J shed 6 bases, and the junction held 4 bases outside the gene matches. The V gene's germline CDR1 is SGHTA and CDR2 FQGTGA. The CDR3 totals 16 residues. CDR3 sequence (DNA): TGTGCCAGCAGCTTAAGAAGACTAGCGGGAGCCAATGAGCAGTTCTTC. Its protein product is CASSLRRLAGANEQFF.

A note on this clone: The junction differs from germline at one of its ends, possibly a read error. The chain joins TRBV7-8 to TRBJ1-2; D possibly corresponds to TRBD1 (6 bases). Germline values: CDR1 SGHVS, CDR2 FQNEAQ. The CDR3 contains 12 residues. CDR3 sequence (DNA): TGTGCCAGCAGCTTAGATCCCGGGACACCTAGTTTC. It codes for CASSLDPGTPSF.

This clone was detected only a few times. The J gene is TRBJ1-1, the V gene TRBV29-1; D gene unclear. Trimming took off 1 base at V and 2 bases at J, with 11 bases between the two ends. CDR1 SQVTM and CDR2 ANQGSEA come from the germline V gene. The CDR3 loop spans 14 amino acids. For the CDR3, the DNA is TGCAGCGTTGAAGGGCAGATATTAAACACTGAAGCTTTCTTT. It codes for CSVEGQILNTEAFF.

The genes are TRBV11-1 and TRBJ2-7, with a possible D match to TRBD1 (6 bases). This CDR3 contains 13 residues. Germline V gene lookup returns CDR1 SGHAT and CDR2 FQDESV (reference sequence). V was trimmed by 4 bases and J by 9 bases, leaving 16 bases between them. CDR3 protein: CASSSGTPTGQYF. In nucleotides, the CDR3 is TGTGCCAGCAGCTCCGGGACACCTACGGGGCAGTACTTC.

This clone showed up just once. V usage is TRBV19 and J usage is TRBJ1-3; D is unresolved. The germline V and J ends were trimmed by 9 bases and 4 bases, with 4 bases remaining between them. The CDR3 consists of 10 residues. Germline CDR1 and CDR2: LNHDA and SQIVND (reference sequence). The CDR3 sequence is CASLGNTIYF. In DNA, the CDR3 is TGTGCCAGCCTAGGAAACACCATATATTTT.

The chain combines TRBV20-1 with TRBJ2-3; TRBD2 aligns across 9 bases. Unmatched junction bases numbered 9, after V lost 3 bases and J lost 2 bases. The CDR3 contains 16 residues. From germline, CDR1 is DFQATT and CDR2 SNEGSKA (reference sequence). The CDR3 loop is CSASGVAGAHTDTQYF. For the CDR3, the DNA is TGCAGTGCTAGTGGGGTAGCGGGAGCCCACACAGATACGCAGTATTTT.

The CDR3 bases are TGTGCCAGCACCCCAACCGGGACACCCAATTCACCCCTCCACTTT. This translates into CASTPTGTPNSPLHF. J is TRBJ1-6 and V is TRBV7-2; possibly TRBD1 for D (6 bases). CDR1 SGHTA and CDR2 FQGNSA come from the germline V gene. This CDR3 contains 15 residues. V lost 7 bases, J lost 7 bases, and 17 bases lay in between. The full variable domain, with the rest looked up from reference TRBV7-2 and TRBJ1-6, is GAGVSQSPSNKVTEKGKDVELRCDPISGHTALYWYRQSLGQGLEFLIYFQGNSAPDKSGLPSDRFSAERTGGSVSTLTIQRTQQEDSAVYLCASTPTGTPNSPLHFGNGTRLTVT.

This clone was seen once. The chain joins TRBV7-9 to TRBJ1-1; D gene ambiguous. The V end lost 0 bases, the J end lost 3 bases, and 8 bases lay between the germline ends. Germline assignment: CDR1 SEHNR and CDR2 FQNEAQ (reference sequence). The CDR3 has 14 amino acids. The DNA for the CDR3 is TGTGCCAGCAGCTTAGCCTATAGTGACACTGAAGCTTTCTTT. Translation gives CASSLAYSDTEAFF.